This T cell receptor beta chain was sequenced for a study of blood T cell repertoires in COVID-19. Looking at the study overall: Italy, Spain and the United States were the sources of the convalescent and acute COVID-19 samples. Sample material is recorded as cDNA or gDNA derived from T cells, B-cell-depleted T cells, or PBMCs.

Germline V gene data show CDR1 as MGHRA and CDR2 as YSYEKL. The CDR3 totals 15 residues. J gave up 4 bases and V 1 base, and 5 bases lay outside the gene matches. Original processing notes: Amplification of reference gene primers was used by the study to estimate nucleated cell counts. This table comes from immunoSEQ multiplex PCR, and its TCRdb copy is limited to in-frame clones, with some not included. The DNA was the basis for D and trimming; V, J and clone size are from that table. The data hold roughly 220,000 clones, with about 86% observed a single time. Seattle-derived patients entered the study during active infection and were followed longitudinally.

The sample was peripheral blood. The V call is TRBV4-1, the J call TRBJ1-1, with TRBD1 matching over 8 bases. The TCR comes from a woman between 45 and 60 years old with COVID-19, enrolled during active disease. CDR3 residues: CASSQVVTGATEAFF. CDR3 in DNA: TGCGCCAGCAGCCAAGTGGTGACAGGGGCCACTGAAGCTTTCTTT.